Below are 29 T cell receptor beta chains sequenced from a single sample in a study of beta chain features in type 1 diabetes. Study findings and constraints: For Type 1 diabetes patients, all four CD4+ subsets carried TCRB CDR3s that were moderately but significantly shorter.

All of the isolated RNA was reverse transcribed, so expressed TCRB transcripts were sequenced. Sequencing was performed with immunoSEQ multiplex PCR; in TCRdb, only in-frame clones are kept and a portion is missing. The repertoire holds roughly 290,000 clones, with 15% as singletons. Their cognate antigens are unknown. The source material was naive CD4+ T cells from blood. The receptors come from a man between 18 and 35 years old with type 1 diabetes.

This clone was counted only a few times. This sequence joins TRBV29-1 and TRBJ2-5; possible D gene TRBD1, 7 bases. The J call may be mistaken, given a closer DNA end match to TRBJ2-7. The germline CDR1 and CDR2 sequences are SQVTM and ANQGSEA. The CDR3 is made up of 13 amino acids. The CDR3 region has the DNA TGCAGCGTTGACCAGGGGGGTGATCACGAGCAGTACTTC. This sequence encodes CSVDQGGDHEQYF.

In its sample, this clone was seen a few times. J is TRBJ2-1 and V is TRBV5-4, with a weak D call TRBD2 (5 bases). V gave up 0 bases and J gave up 7 bases, with 11 bases separating them. The CDR3 is 14 residues long. The V gene's germline CDR1 is SGHNT and CDR2 YYREEE (reference sequence). The CDR3 is CASSLGGEVNEQFF. In nucleotides, the CDR3 is TGTGCCAGCAGCTTGGGGGGAGAGGTAAATGAGCAGTTCTTC.

The chain carries TRBV7-2 and TRBJ2-7, with 8 nucleotides matching TRBD2. Looked up from germline, CDR1 is SGHTA and CDR2 is FQGNSA. This CDR3 has 15 residues. Trimming removed 2 bases from V and 2 bases from J; junction bases left unmatched: 5. The CDR3 DNA follows: TGTGCCAGCAGCTTACTAAGCGGGAGTCCCTACGAGCAGTACTTC. Amino acid sequence: CASSLLSGSPYEQYF.

This clone turned up a few times. The chain has TRBV5-1 and TRBJ1-2; 9 nucleotides match TRBD1. The V and J ends lost 4 bases and 5 bases, in that order; junction bases with no gene match: 15. Per the germline V gene, CDR1 is SGHRS and CDR2 is YFSETQ. This CDR3 contains 17 residues. The DNA of the CDR3 is TGCGCCAGCAGCATCGCCCAACCGGGACAGGGAAGATATGGCTACACCTTC. Translation: CASSIAQPGQGRYGYTF. Drawing the rest from reference TRBV5-1 and TRBJ1-2, the complete variable domain is KAGVTQTPRYLIKTRGQQVTLSCSPISGHRSVSWYQQTPGQGLQFLFEYFSETQRNKGNFPGRFSGRQFSNSRSEMNVSTLELGDSALYLCASSIAQPGQGRYGYTFGSGTRLTVV.

The table lists this clone with a few counts. This rearrangement joins TRBV28 to TRBJ2-2; 8 positions match TRBD1. V lost 0 bases to trimming and J lost 3 bases; unmatched junction nucleotides: 0. This CDR3 has 15 amino acids. Germline assignment: CDR1 MDHEN and CDR2 SYDVKM. The DNA of the CDR3 is TGTGCCAGCAGTTTATGGGACAGGGACACCGGGGAGCTGTTTTTT. This sequence encodes CASSLWDRDTGELFF.

This clone was seen more than once but under ten times. The chain has TRBV30 and TRBJ2-1, with TRBD2 identical over 10 bases. The CDR3 length is 16 residues. Germline-derived CDR1 and CDR2 are GTSNPN and SVGIG (reference sequence). V lost 5 bases to trimming and J lost 1 base; unmatched junction nucleotides: 8. The CDR3 here is CAWGKSSGGSYNEQFF. CDR3 coding DNA: TGTGCCTGGGGGAAGTCTAGCGGGGGTTCCTACAATGAGCAGTTCTTC.

The rearrangement uses TRBV5-1 and TRBJ2-7, with a tentative D call TRBD1 (6 bases). Deletions cut 2 bases from V and 0 bases from J, with 18 bases between. The CDR3 has 17 amino acids. Germline V lookup: CDR1 SGHRS, CDR2 YFSETQ. CDR3 bases: TGCGCCAGCAGCTTCCCAAAAGCAGGGGTAGGCTCCTACGAGCAGTACTTC. Translation gives CASSFPKAGVGSYEQYF.

There are a few counts of this clone. CDR3: CASSRRATADTQYF. The CDR3 nucleotides read TGTGCCAGTAGTCGCCGAGCCACGGCAGATACGCAGTATTTT. This chain links TRBV19 with TRBJ2-3; D uncertain. CDR3 length equals 14 residues. CDR1 and CDR2 from the germline V gene are LNHDA and SQIVND (reference sequence). V was trimmed by 5 bases and J by 4 bases, leaving 13 bases between them.

As concerns this clone: Other DNA sequences in this specimen translate into the identical CDR3. The chain couples TRBV5-1 to TRBJ2-1; the match to TRBD1 covers 7 bases. V was clipped by 2 bases and J by 0 bases; unmatched bases: 2. Germline CDR1 reads SGHRS; CDR2 reads YFSETQ. The CDR3 loop spans 15 amino acids. As DNA, the CDR3 is TGCGCCAGCAGCTTACAGGGGAGCTCCTACAATGAGCAGTTCTTC. Translating gives CASSLQGSSYNEQFF.

This clone was picked up a small number of times. The chain carries TRBV6-1 and TRBJ1-5; unclear D gene. This CDR3 contains 17 residues. The germline CDR1 and CDR2 sequences are MNHNS and SASEGT. V was clipped by 3 bases and J by 0 bases, with 15 bases between them. CDR3 sequence: CASSEMQAAYSNQPQHF. The CDR3, as DNA: TGTGCCAGCAGTGAGATGCAGGCCGCTTATAGCAATCAGCCCCAGCATTTT.

This clone was observed a handful of times. The genes are TRBV6-1 and TRBJ2-5, with 8 bases fitting TRBD1. Germline CDR1 is MNHNS and CDR2 is SASEGT. Trimming cost V 1 base and J 5 bases; bases outside gene matches: 3. This CDR3 contains 14 residues. Written as DNA, the CDR3 is TGTGCCAGCAGTGAAGGGACAGGGAGGGAGACCCAGTACTTC. Its protein product is CASSEGTGRETQYF.

This clone was counted only a few times. This sequence joins TRBV5-6 and TRBJ2-7; 8 positions agree with TRBD1. Germline CDR1 is SGHDT and CDR2 is YYEEEE. CDR3 length: 14 amino acids. The ends lost 6 bases at V and 4 bases at J; junction bases unmatched: 9. CDR3 sequence reads: CASMDYRGVYEQYF. The CDR3 DNA reads as TGTGCCAGCATGGACTACAGGGGGGTGTACGAGCAGTACTTC.

This clone came up a few times. The rearrangement joins TRBV7-2 to TRBJ2-7, with a possible D match to TRBD1 (5 bases). The V gene lost 5 bases and the J gene lost 2 bases, with 10 bases spanning the gap. Germline V gene lookup returns CDR1 SGHTA and CDR2 FQGNSA. The CDR3 runs to 13 residues. The CDR3 loop reads CASSLDKPYEQYF. The CDR3 nucleotides are TGTGCCAGCAGCCTGGACAAGCCCTACGAGCAGTACTTC.

This clone has a handful of counts. The chain has TRBV6-6 and TRBJ2-7, with 7 bases identical to TRBD1. In germline, CDR1 is MNHNY, CDR2 SVGAGI (reference sequence). This CDR3 region has 14 residues. The trim removed 6 bases at V and 2 bases at J, leaving 7 bases unmatched. This chain's CDR3 is CASSRQGRAYEQYF. The CDR3 region has the DNA TGTGCCAGCAGCCGACAGGGTCGGGCCTACGAGCAGTACTTC.

V and J are TRBV6-1 and TRBJ2-2; no clear D. This CDR3 is built from 14 residues. Germline V CDR1 and CDR2: MNHNS, SASEGT. V gave up 7 bases and J gave up 1 base, with 10 bases separating them. In DNA, the CDR3 is TGTGCCAGCACTTTCGGCGGGAACACCGGGGAGCTGTTTTTT. It yields the protein CASTFGGNTGELFF.

CDR3 loop: CASSQERQPRSNQPQHF. CDR3 coding DNA: TGCGCCAGCAGCCAAGAACGACAGCCTAGGAGCAATCAGCCCCAGCATTTT. This sequence joins TRBV4-1 and TRBJ1-5, with D perhaps matching TRBD1 (5 bases). The CDR3 is 17 amino acids. Germline V gene lookup returns CDR1 MGHRA and CDR2 YSYEKL. The germline V and J ends were trimmed by 0 bases and 1 base, with 13 bases remaining between them.

In this sample, this clone turned up a few times. The CDR3 sequence: CASSLGQPTGELFF. CDR3 coding DNA: TGTGCCAGCAGTTTAGGGCAACCGACCGGGGAGCTGTTTTTT. V gene TRBV28 combines with J gene TRBJ2-2; unclear D gene. This CDR3 spans 14 amino acids. Germline assignment: CDR1 MDHEN and CDR2 SYDVKM. Trimming pared 2 bases from V and 5 bases from J, leaving 9 bases between.

V gene TRBV2 combines with J gene TRBJ1-1, with D unresolved. Trimming removed 8 bases from V and 1 base from J, with 5 bases in between. This CDR3 is built from 11 residues. The germline V gene has CDR1 SNHLY and CDR2 FYNNEI. CDR3 protein: CASARNTEAFF. Written as DNA, the CDR3 is TGTGCCAGCGCCAGGAACACTGAAGCTTTCTTT. The full variable domain, its missing parts supplied by reference TRBV2 and TRBJ1-1, is EPEVTQTPSHQVTQMGQEVILRCVPISNHLYFYWYRQILGQKVEFLVSFYNNEISEKSEIFDDQFSVERPDGSNFTLKIRSTKLEDSAMYFCASARNTEAFFGQGTRLTVV.

This clone was seen once. The J gene is TRBJ2-1, the V gene TRBV6-5; the match to TRBD2 covers 7 bases. CDR3 length: 12 amino acids. The J segment lost 9 bases and the V segment lost 1 base, leaving 0 bases of the junction unmatched. Germline V gene sequence: CDR1 MNHEY, CDR2 SVGAGI. The CDR3 DNA reads TGTGCCAGCAGTTACTGGGAGGGTGAGCAGTTCTTC. Its translation is CASSYWEGEQFF.

This clone has more than one count but fewer than ten. This chain links TRBV5-1 with TRBJ2-1; no reliable D call. The V gene lost 4 bases and the J gene lost 4 bases, with 15 bases spanning the gap. The CDR3 is made up of 15 amino acids. CDR1 is SGHRS, CDR2 YFSETQ, per germline. The CDR3 sequence: CASSGDSSLYNEQFF. In DNA form, the CDR3 reads TGCGCCAGCAGCGGCGACTCGAGTTTATACAATGAGCAGTTCTTC. Together with reference TRBV5-1 and TRBJ2-1, the CDR3 gives the full variable domain: KAGVTQTPRYLIKTRGQQVTLSCSPISGHRSVSWYQQTPGQGLQFLFEYFSETQRNKGNFPGRFSGRQFSNSRSEMNVSTLELGDSALYLCASSGDSSLYNEQFFGPGTRLTVL.

J is TRBJ2-1 and V is TRBV5-1; 10 bases are a match to TRBD1. The CDR3 sequence is 16 residues long. Trimming took 2 bases from V and 6 from J; bases not matched to a gene: 8. In germline, CDR1 is SGHRS, CDR2 YFSETQ. The DNA for the CDR3 is TGCGCCAGCAGCTTACCCGGGACAGGGGTAGGCAATGAGCAGTTCTTC. Translation: CASSLPGTGVGNEQFF.

The chain uses TRBV19 and TRBJ2-7; 11 bases line up with TRBD1. The V and J ends lost 9 bases and 6 bases, in that order; junction bases with no gene match: 13. The CDR3 loop spans 15 amino acids. The germline gives CDR1 LNHDA, CDR2 SQIVND (reference sequence). CDR3 in amino acids: CASQDPGQGVREQYF. The DNA of the CDR3 is TGTGCCAGCCAAGATCCGGGACAGGGGGTTCGCGAGCAGTACTTC.

This clone occurred a few times. The rearrangement links TRBV7-8 to TRBJ2-7; 10 bases are a match to TRBD1. This CDR3 spans 14 amino acids. J gave up 2 bases and V 5 bases, and 3 bases lay outside the gene matches. From germline, CDR1 is SGHVS and CDR2 FQNEAQ. The CDR3: CASSPGQGAYEQYF. DNA of the CDR3: TGTGCCAGCAGCCCAGGACAGGGGGCCTACGAGCAGTACTTC.

The J gene is TRBJ2-4, the V gene TRBV30, with D unclear. Trimming took 2 bases from V and 0 from J, leaving 5 bases between them. Germline-derived CDR1 and CDR2 are GTSNPN and SVGIG (reference sequence). The CDR3 sequence is 13 residues long. This chain's CDR3 is CAWSTVAKNIQYF. DNA of the CDR3: TGTGCCTGGAGTACAGTAGCCAAAAACATTCAGTACTTC.

CDR3 sequence (DNA): TGTGCCAGCAGTTACGGAGGGACGACTGAGACCCAGTACTTC. Protein: CASSYGGTTETQYF. This chain joins TRBV6-6 and TRBJ2-5, with D maybe TRBD2 (6 bases). Germline lookup yields CDR1 MNHNY and CDR2 SVGAGI (reference sequence). The CDR3 is 14 residues long. Trimming cost V 2 bases and J 5 bases, with 12 bases left between them.

The V and J genes are TRBV28 and TRBJ1-1; 8 bases are shared with TRBD1. Germline loops: CDR1 MDHEN, CDR2 SYDVKM. Germline trimming cut 5 bases from V and 5 bases from J; bases unmatched to any gene: 13. This CDR3 is built from 16 residues. The CDR3 coding sequence is TGTGCCAGCAGTCCTTTTCCGACAGGGGCCGGTACTGAAGCTTTCTTT. Encoded protein: CASSPFPTGAGTEAFF. The whole variable domain, filled in from reference TRBV28 and TRBJ1-1, reads DVKVTQSSRYLVKRTGEKVFLECVQDMDHENMFWYRQDPGLGLRLIYFSYDVKMKEKGDIPEGYSVSREKKERFSLILESASTNQTSMYLCASSPFPTGAGTEAFFGQGTRLTVV.

This clone was seen more than once but under ten times. The genes are TRBV9 and TRBJ2-5, with 11 bases fitting TRBD2. CDR1 is SGDLS, CDR2 YYNGEE, per germline. This CDR3 region has 14 residues. V shed 4 bases and J 5 bases; nucleotides not matched to a gene: 4. CDR3: CASSHSGRGETQYF. CDR3 DNA: TGTGCCAGCAGCCATAGCGGGAGGGGGGAGACCCAGTACTTC.

V usage is TRBV10-3 and J usage is TRBJ2-2; 10 positions agree with TRBD1. CDR1 and CDR2 from the germline V gene are ENHRY and SYGVKD. The CDR3 covers 16 residues. Trimming cost V 2 bases and J 7 bases; bases outside gene matches: 7. CDR3 sequence (DNA): TGTGCCATCAGTGAGCGGGACAGGGGTTATAACGGGGAGCTGTTTTTT. It yields the protein CAISERDRGYNGELFF.

The J gene is TRBJ2-2, the V gene TRBV5-5, with D possibly TRBD1 on 6 matching bases. Germline CDR1 and CDR2: SGHKS and YYEKEE (reference sequence). Trimming shortened V by 4 bases and J by 6 bases, and 16 bases separated the two germline ends. The CDR3 extends over 15 amino acids. The CDR3 DNA reads TGTGCCAGCAGCCGCGGCGACAGGATCGCCGGGGAGCTGTTTTTT. Encoded protein: CASSRGDRIAGELFF. Full variable domain (rest looked up from reference TRBV5-5 and TRBJ2-2): DAGVTQSPTHLIKTRGQQVTLRCSPISGHKSVSWYQQVLGQGPQFIFQYYEKEERGRGNFPDRFSARQFPNYSSELNVNALLLGDSALYLCASSRGDRIAGELFFGEGSRLTVL.